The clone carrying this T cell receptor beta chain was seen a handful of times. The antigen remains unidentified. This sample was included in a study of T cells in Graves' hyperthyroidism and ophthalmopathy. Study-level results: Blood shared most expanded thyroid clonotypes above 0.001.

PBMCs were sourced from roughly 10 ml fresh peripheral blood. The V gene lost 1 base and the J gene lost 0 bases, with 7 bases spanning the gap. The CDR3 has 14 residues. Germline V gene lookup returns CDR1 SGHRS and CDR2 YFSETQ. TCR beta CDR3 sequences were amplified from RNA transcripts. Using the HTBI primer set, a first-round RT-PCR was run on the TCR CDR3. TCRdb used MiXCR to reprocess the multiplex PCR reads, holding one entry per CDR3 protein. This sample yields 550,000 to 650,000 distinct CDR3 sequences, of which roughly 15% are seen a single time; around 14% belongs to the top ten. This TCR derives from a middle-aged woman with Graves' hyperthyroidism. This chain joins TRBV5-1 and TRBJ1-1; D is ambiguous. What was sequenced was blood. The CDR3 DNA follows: TGCGCCAGCAGCTTGAGAGATCTGAACACTGAAGCTTTCTTT. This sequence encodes CASSLRDLNTEAFF.